The 2 T cell receptor beta chains reported below all come from one sample, sequenced in a study of shared clonotypes between healthy human individuals. Some clones are missing from TCRdb's copy, which holds only in-frame ones; the method was immunoSEQ multiplex PCR. This table holds about 690,000 clones, 90% found once. The sequenced sample was memory CD8+ T cells from PBMCs. Subset defined: CD45RO+ cells pooled with CCR7-negative TemRA cells. The origin of the receptors is a man aged 18 to 29 in good health. Some clones in this sample may be carry-over from other donors' samples.

The V call is TRBV27, the J call TRBJ2-7, with 13 bases fitting TRBD2. Germline lookup yields CDR1 MNHEY and CDR2 SMNVEV (reference sequence). Trimming at V came to 4 bases and at J to 4 bases, leaving 4 bases not matched to a gene. This CDR3 spans 15 amino acids. This CDR3 is CASSSQTSGRYEQYF. For the CDR3, the DNA is TGTGCCAGCAGTTCTCAGACTAGCGGGAGGTACGAGCAGTACTTC.

This chain joins TRBV27 and TRBJ2-7; the D gene is possibly TRBD2 (6 bases). V was pared by 3 bases and J by 2 bases, with 11 bases between. This CDR3 spans 14 amino acids. Germline CDR1 and CDR2: MNHEY and SMNVEV (reference sequence). DNA for the CDR3: TGTGCCAGCAGTTTTGCGGGAACGACCTACGAGCAGTACTTC. It translates to CASSFAGTTYEQYF.